The TCR beta chain under discussion was sequenced for a study of patients and donors after allogeneic stem cell transplantation. TCRdb passed the RT-PCR reads through MiXCR, listing each CDR3 protein once. The sample includes 200,000 to 250,000 distinct CDR3 sequences, roughly 13% of them seen just once. CDR1 and CDR2 (germline): LGHNA, YNFKEQ. The CDR3 covers 15 residues. V shed 2 bases, J shed 0 bases, and the junction held 4 bases outside the gene matches. This clonotype was detected ten times or more. Sequencing was performed on blood, either unsorted or a sorted T cell fraction (not recorded which). This chain uses TRBV4-2 with TRBJ2-7, with 7 bases identical to TRBD1. The source of this sequence is a human donor who was either an allogeneic HSCT recipient or a stem cell or donor lymphocyte infusion donor (not recorded which). It is not recorded whose cells these are; they may come from a transplant donor. This CDR3 reads CASSQYRGPSYEQYF. CDR3 sequence (DNA): TGTGCCAGCAGCCAATACAGGGGCCCCTCCTACGAGCAGTACTTC.